Presented here are 30 T cell receptor beta chains from one specimen sequenced in a study of tumor-infiltrating lymphocytes in primary liver carcinoma. Total RNA and DNA came together from around 20-30 mg of bulk tissue without cell sorting. From 400 to 550 ng total RNA, TCR beta cDNA was generated with a primer in the constant region. Employing slightly modified ARM-PCR, three nested multiplex PCR rounds were run, and these gave rise to the TCR beta libraries. Forward primers for TRBV1-TRBV30 and a C-beta reverse primer served the first two PCR rounds, at approximately 10 cycles each. MiXCR, run by TCRdb on the multiplex PCR reads, gives a single entry per CDR3 protein. The sample records 60,000 or so distinct CDR3 sequences, about three quarters being singletons. The sample was liver tumor tissue from sampling region 2. Subset indicated: tumor region T2, inferior pole. These receptors were taken from a man in his forties with primary liver carcinoma and hepatitis B virus infection.

The genes are TRBV13 and TRBJ2-7, with D uncertain. Germline CDR1 PRHDT, CDR2 FYEKMQ (reference sequence). The CDR3 runs 12 residues. The germline V and J ends were trimmed by 2 bases and 4 bases, with 6 bases remaining between them. The CDR3 DNA follows: TGTGCCAGCAGCTTATACGGTTACGAGCAGTACTTC. It translates to CASSLYGYEQYF. Looking up the rest from reference TRBV13 and TRBJ2-7 gives the full variable domain: AAGVIQSPRHLIKEKRETATLKCYPIPRHDTVYWYQQGPGQDPQFLISFYEKMQSDKGSIPDRFSAQQFSDYHSELNMSSLELGDSALYFCASSLYGYEQYFGPGTRLTVT.

This clonotype appeared a single time. The rearrangement joins TRBV24-1 to TRBJ2-1; 7 nucleotides match TRBD2. The CDR3 loop spans 14 amino acids. Germline V lookup: CDR1 KGHDR, CDR2 SFDVKD. V lost 9 bases, J lost 4 bases, and 8 bases stayed unmatched. The CDR3 DNA reads TGTGCCACCTCAAGCGGGGCACGATACAATGAGCAGTTCTTC. It translates to CATSSGARYNEQFF.

This clonotype was observed at least ten times. The chain recombines TRBV12-3 or TRBV12-4 with TRBJ1-2, with D unresolved. The CDR3 length is 13 residues. Between the trimmed V and J ends, which lost 5 bases and 4 bases, there was a span of 11 bases. CDR3 coding DNA: TGTGCCAGCAGTCCACAAGAGCGCTATGGCTACACCTTC. Amino acid sequence: CASSPQERYGYTF.

A word on this clonotype: A junction boundary mismatches the germline segment, possibly from a read error. The genes are TRBV11-2 and TRBJ2-5; possible D gene TRBD1, 5 bases. Germline CDR1 reads SGHAT; CDR2 reads FQNNGV. The length of the CDR3 is 14 residues. CDR3 nucleotides: TGTGCCAGCAGCTTAGTGACAGCCCAAGAGACCCAGTATTTC. The encoded protein is CASSLVTAQETQYF.

As to this clonotype: An end of the junction does not agree with germline; a read error may underlie this. The rearrangement joins TRBV5-4 to TRBJ2-2, with 8 nucleotides matching TRBD2. Germline CDR1 and CDR2: SGHNT and YYREEE (reference sequence). The CDR3 consists of 15 residues. The CDR3 protein is CANSSTSAHTGELFF. In nucleotides, the CDR3 is TGTGCCAACAGCTCGACTAGCGCGCACACCGGGGAGCTGTTTTTT.

The V and J genes are TRBV6-5 and TRBJ2-7; D is perhaps TRBD2 (6 bases). This CDR3 region has 14 residues. Trimming removed 8 bases from V and 4 bases from J, with 18 bases in between. Germline loops: CDR1 MNHEY, CDR2 SVGAGI. In DNA, the CDR3 is TGTGCCAGCCCTACTAGCAGGACGGCATACGAGCAGTACTTC. It translates to CASPTSRTAYEQYF.

CDR3 loop: CSVEADRGRAATQYF. The CDR3 coding sequence is TGCAGCGTTGAAGCAGACAGGGGGCGAGCAGCGACCCAGTACTTC. The genes are TRBV29-1 and TRBJ2-5; 10 bases align to TRBD1. The CDR3 runs to 15 residues. After removal of 1 base from V and 7 bases from J, the junction contained 9 bases not matched to a gene. CDR1 is SQVTM, CDR2 ANQGSEA, per germline.

This clonotype showed up just a few times. CDR3 amino acids: CASSQTGQETQYF. As DNA, the CDR3 is TGTGCCAGCAGCCAGACAGGGCAAGAGACCCAGTACTTC. V is TRBV11-2 and J is TRBJ2-5; 7 nucleotides align to TRBD1. The V and J ends lost 5 bases and 2 bases, in that order; junction bases with no gene match: 2. The germline gives CDR1 SGHAT, CDR2 FQNNGV. The CDR3 length is 13 residues.

Concerning this clonotype itself: Being one base from a much bigger clone, this may be a read error. V is TRBV28 and J is TRBJ2-7; a possible D gene is TRBD1 (6 bases). In germline, CDR1 is MDHEN, CDR2 SYDVKM. The CDR3 is made up of 15 amino acids. The CDR3 here is CASCFLGQAFYEQYF. The CDR3 DNA reads as TGTGCCAGCTGTTTCTTGGGACAAGCCTTCTACGAGCAGTACTTC.

The chain is built from TRBV29-1 and TRBJ2-7; D not resolved. The V gene lost 8 bases and the J gene lost 7 bases, with 21 bases spanning the gap. There are 13 residues in the CDR3. CDR1 is SQVTM and CDR2 is ANQGSEA in the germline V gene. The CDR3 nucleotides are TGCAGCCTTGCCCCGATAGGGCTCCATGAGCAGTACTTC. Protein: CSLAPIGLHEQYF.

This clonotype was recorded a few times. V gene TRBV25-1 combines with J gene TRBJ2-7; the match to TRBD1 covers 7 bases. The CDR3 runs 13 residues. Germline lookup yields CDR1 MGHDK and CDR2 SYGVNS. The J segment lost 2 bases and the V segment lost 6 bases, leaving 4 bases of the junction unmatched. The CDR3 DNA reads as TGTGCCAGCAGGAGGACAGGAACCTACGAGCAGTACTTC. This gives the protein CASRRTGTYEQYF.

In its sample, this clonotype was seen a few times. The chain carries TRBV2 and TRBJ2-5, with 11 bases aligning to TRBD2. Unmatched junction bases numbered 3, after V lost 6 bases and J lost 3 bases. Germline V lookup: CDR1 SNHLY, CDR2 FYNNEI. The CDR3 has 14 residues. CDR3 in DNA: TGTGCCAGCAGGCAGACTAGCGGGAAAGAGACCCAGTACTTC. Protein product: CASRQTSGKETQYF.

The chain recombines TRBV11-1 with TRBJ2-4; the D gene is possibly TRBD2 (6 bases). The ends were cut back, 3 bases at V and 2 bases at J, with 17 bases in the middle. This CDR3 spans 17 amino acids. Germline loops: CDR1 SGHAT, CDR2 FQDESV (reference sequence). The CDR3 here is CASSFPWTTRTKNIQYF. Here the CDR3 DNA reads TGTGCCAGCAGCTTTCCCTGGACTACCAGGACCAAAAACATTCAGTACTTC. The variable domain in full, completed from reference TRBV11-1 and TRBJ2-4, reads EAEVAQSPRYKITEKSQAVAFWCDPISGHATLYWYRQILGQGPELLVQFQDESVVDDSQLPKDRFSAERLKGVDSTLKIQPAELGDSAMYLCASSFPWTTRTKNIQYFGAGTRLSVL.

This clonotype turned up a few times. This may be a read error, as it is one base from a much larger clone. The rearrangement joins TRBV28 to TRBJ1-6; D not certain. In germline, CDR1 is MDHEN, CDR2 SYDVKM. CDR3 length: 14 amino acids. The CDR3 sequence: CASSRSSYNPPLHF. In DNA, the CDR3 is TGTGCCAGCAGTCGAAGCTCCTATAATCCACCCCTCCACTTT. Complete variable domain (other parts from reference TRBV28 and TRBJ1-6): DVKVTQSSRYLVKRTGEKVFLECVQDMDHENMFWYRQDPGLGLRLIYFSYDVKMKEKGDIPEGYSVSREKKERFSLILESASTNQTSMYLCASSRSSYNPPLHFGNGTRLTVT.

There are many counts of this clonotype. This CDR3 is CAWSPRTGLFSPLHF. The CDR3 nucleotides read TGTGCCTGGAGTCCCAGGACAGGGCTCTTTTCACCCCTCCACTTT. V usage is TRBV30 and J usage is TRBJ1-6; 8 bases are shared with TRBD1. The germline CDR1 and CDR2 sequences are GTSNPN and SVGIG (reference sequence). V shed 2 bases and J 9 bases; nucleotides not matched to a gene: 9. The CDR3 has 15 amino acids.

Notes on this clonotype: A junction boundary mismatches the germline segment, possibly from a read error. V usage is TRBV10-3 and J usage is TRBJ2-2, with D possibly being TRBD2 (5 bases). In germline, CDR1 is ENHRY, CDR2 SYGVKD. CDR3 length: 14 amino acids. This CDR3 is CAIRELDDAGEPFF. CDR3 sequence (DNA): TGTGCCATCAGGGAGCTGGACGACGCCGGGGAGCCGTTTTTT.

This clonotype was seen once. One end of the junction varies from germline; a read error may be responsible. CDR3 residues: CASSYSFTGGLETQYF. The CDR3 DNA reads TGTGCCAGTAGTTACTCGTTTACGGGAGGTCTCGAGACCCAGTACTTC. This sequence joins TRBV6-2 or TRBV6-3 and TRBJ2-5, with 7 bases that match TRBD2. This CDR3 has 16 amino acids. Germline CDR1 and CDR2: MNHEY and SVGEGT.

A word on this clonotype: One base away lies a much larger clone, so this may be a sequencing read error. This chain uses TRBV12-3 or TRBV12-4 with TRBJ1-4; maybe TRBD1 (6 bases). There are 13 residues in the CDR3. The CDR3 loop is CASNLSGVEKLFF. Written as DNA, the CDR3 is TGTGCCAGCAATTTATCAGGGGTCGAAAAACTGTTTTTT.

With regard to this clonotype: This likely comes from a read error, as the CDR3 has no conserved phenylalanine or tryptophan at its end. The chain uses TRBV6-2 or TRBV6-3 and TRBJ2-7; 11 bases are shared with TRBD2. The germline CDR1 and CDR2 sequences are MNHEY and SVGEGT. This CDR3 has 15 amino acids. The CDR3 loop reads CVSSRRTSGHYEQYL. CDR3 DNA sequence: TGTGTCAGCAGCCGGCGGACTAGCGGGCACTACGAGCAGTACTTA.

This clonotype has a count of ten or more. The chain recombines TRBV6-1 with TRBJ2-7, with 7 bases that match TRBD2. The CDR3 extends over 14 amino acids. V lost 6 bases and J lost 0; bases outside the gene matches: 5. Germline CDR1 is MNHNS and CDR2 is SASEGT. As DNA, the CDR3 is TGTGCCAGCAGGGTAGCGGGCAGCTCCTACGAGCAGTACTTC. Its translation: CASRVAGSSYEQYF.

The sample holds one count of this clonotype. The conserved phenylalanine or tryptophan normally closing the CDR3 is absent here, so this likely arose from a read error. J is TRBJ2-3 and V is TRBV12-5; a weak D match, TRBD2 (5 bases). The germline gives CDR1 LGHNT, CDR2 FRNRAP. CDR3 length: 14 residues. In DNA form, the CDR3 reads TGTGTTAGTGGCCCTGCGGGCAGCACAGATACGCAGTATTCT. Its translation is CVSGPAGSTDTQYS.

As for this clonotype: This may arise from a read error, as a much more abundant clone is one base away. This rearrangement joins TRBV6-2 or TRBV6-3 to TRBJ1-1; D possibly corresponds to TRBD1 (6 bases). The germline V gene encodes CDR1 MNHEY and CDR2 SVGEGT. The CDR3 has 12 residues. CDR3 sequence (DNA): TGTGCCAGCAGGGGGAGGGGGGGTGAAGTTTTCTTT. It codes for CASRGRGGEVFF.

To note about this clonotype: One end of the junction does not line up with germline, which may come from a read error. CDR3 amino acids: CASSLSGRETDMQYF. CDR3 in DNA: TGTGCCAGCAGCCTTAGCGGGAGGGAGACAGATATGCAGTATTTT. The chain has TRBV6-2 or TRBV6-3 and TRBJ2-3; 11 positions match TRBD2. This CDR3 region has 15 residues. Per germline, CDR1 MNHEY and CDR2 SVGEGT.

The J gene is TRBJ1-6, the V gene TRBV28; D call uncertain. CDR1 and CDR2 from the germline V gene are MDHEN and SYDVKM. The V end was cut by 4 bases, the J end by 15 bases, with 13 bases between. The CDR3 sequence is 12 residues long. The CDR3 loop reads CASSSAGYDLHF. In DNA form, the CDR3 reads TGTGCCAGCAGTTCTGCAGGCTATGACCTCCACTTT.

Comment on this clonotype: Mismatch with germline at one junction end may stem from a read error. CDR3 in DNA: TGTGCCAGCAGTTTAGGACAGAATCAGCCCCACCATTTT. Its translation is CASSLGQNQPHHF. The chain uses TRBV5-6 and TRBJ1-5, with D possibly TRBD1 on 6 matching bases. CDR1 is SGHDT, CDR2 YYEEEE, per germline. The CDR3 totals 13 residues.

This clonotype was seen only a few times. This may stem from a read error, because a much larger clone lies one nucleotide away. Because it lacks the conserved phenylalanine or tryptophan at the end, this CDR3 is likely a read error. This chain joins TRBV6-2 or TRBV6-3 and TRBJ1-1; D might be TRBD1 (6 bases). V dropped 8 bases and J dropped 2 bases, with 9 bases sitting between them. The CDR3 is 12 amino acids. Germline lookup yields CDR1 MNHEY and CDR2 SVGEGT. The chain's CDR3 is CASGTRNTEAFS. DNA for the CDR3: TGTGCCAGCGGGACACGTAACACTGAAGCTTTCTCT.

About this clonotype itself: A read error is possible here, since a much larger clone lies one base away. The rearrangement links TRBV5-1 to TRBJ1-3; D is possibly TRBD1 (6 bases). With 1 base removed from V and 8 bases from J, the gap between germline ends came to 16 bases. Germline CDR1 is SGHRS and CDR2 is YFSETQ. The CDR3 consists of 15 residues. This chain's CDR3 is CASSLWLQGTYTIYF. In nucleotides, the CDR3 is TGCGCCAGCAGCTTGTGGTTACAGGGTACATACACCATATATTTT.

With respect to this clonotype: The germline gene is not matched at one end of the junction; a read error may be the cause. The J gene is TRBJ2-7, the V gene TRBV5-1; TRBD1 agrees at 10 bases. CDR1 is SGHRS and CDR2 is YFSETQ in the germline V gene. There are 14 residues in the CDR3. CDR3 nucleotides: TGTGCCAGCAGCCAAGGGACAGGGGCCCTCGAGCGGTACTTC. Translation: CASSQGTGALERYF.

This clonotype was found a few times. This rearrangement joins TRBV28 to TRBJ2-7; possibly TRBD1 or TRBD2 for D (5 bases each). Trimming shortened V by 6 bases and J by 3 bases, and 12 bases separated the two germline ends. The CDR3 loop spans 13 amino acids. Germline V gene sequence: CDR1 MDHEN, CDR2 SYDVKM. CDR3 in DNA: TGTGCCAGCAGGACAGTCGGACTCTACGAGCAGTACTTC. Protein: CASRTVGLYEQYF.

This clonotype turned up a few times. The V and J genes are TRBV28 and TRBJ2-3, with D maybe TRBD1 (5 bases). The V end was cut by 5 bases, the J end by 4 bases, with 10 bases between. Germline V gene data show CDR1 as MDHEN and CDR2 as SYDVKM. This CDR3 is built from 13 residues. This chain's CDR3 is CASSLQGPDTQYF. CDR3 coding DNA: TGTGCCAGCAGTCTTCAGGGTCCAGATACGCAGTATTTT.